This T cell receptor beta chain emerged from a study of blood T cell repertoires in COVID-19. The overall study: Sites in the United States, Italy and Spain provided acute and convalescent COVID-19 samples. PBMCs, B-cell-depleted T cells, or T cells were the source of the cDNA or gDNA that made up the material.

Original data processing: It was from reference gene primer amplification that nucleated cell counts were estimated. Method: immunoSEQ multiplex PCR; TCRdb's copy keeps in-frame clones and lacks some. The D gene and trimming were derived from the DNA, and the V and J assignments and clone size from that table. This table has about 360,000 clones, 80% to 90% appearing once. The germline gives CDR1 SQVTM, CDR2 ANQGSEA. J was trimmed by 0 bases and V by 7 bases; bases with no gene match: 3. This CDR3 contains 13 residues. Sequencing was performed on peripheral blood. V usage is TRBV29-1 and J usage is TRBJ2-3; the match to TRBD2 covers 8 bases. The clonotype was recovered from a man aged 25 to 45 with active or convalescent COVID-19. CDR3 loop: CSETSASTDTQYF. The CDR3 DNA reads as TGCAGCGAGACTAGCGCGAGCACAGATACGCAGTATTTT.